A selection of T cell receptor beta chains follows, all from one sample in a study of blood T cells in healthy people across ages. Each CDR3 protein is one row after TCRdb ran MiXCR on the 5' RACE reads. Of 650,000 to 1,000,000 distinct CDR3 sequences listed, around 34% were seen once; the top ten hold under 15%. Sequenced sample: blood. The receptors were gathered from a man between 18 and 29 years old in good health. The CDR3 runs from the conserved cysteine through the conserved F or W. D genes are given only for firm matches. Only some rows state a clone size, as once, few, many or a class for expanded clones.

CDR3nt: TGTGCCAGCAGCCGAGACAGATACGGTGCCAATGAGCAGTTCTTC
CDR3aa: CASSRDRYGANEQFF
v_gene: TRBV11-2
j_gene: TRBJ2-1
d_gene: .
abundance: .

CDR3nt: TGCGCCAGCACAGCCGCCGGGCAGGGCTATGGCTACACCTTC
CDR3aa: CASTAAGQGYGYTF
v_gene: TRBV5-1
j_gene: TRBJ1-2
d_gene: .
abundance: .

CDR3nt: TGTGCCAGCAGCAAAAGCGGGGGGACTCAAGAGACCCAGTACTTC
CDR3aa: CASSKSGGTQETQYF
v_gene: TRBV7-3
j_gene: TRBJ2-5
d_gene: TRBD2
abundance: many

CDR3nt: TGTGCCAGCAGTTACTCGAACAGTTCACCCCTCCACTTT
CDR3aa: CASSYSNSSPLHF
v_gene: TRBV6-5
j_gene: TRBJ1-6
d_gene: .
abundance: .

CDR3nt: TGCGCCAGCAGCCCAGGACTAGCGGGGCCGAGCTCCTACAATGAGCAGTTCTTC
CDR3aa: CASSPGLAGPSSYNEQFF
v_gene: TRBV4-1
j_gene: TRBJ2-1
d_gene: TRBD2
abundance: few

CDR3nt: TGTGCCAGCACTCAAACAGGGTTCTTGACCCAAGAGACCCAGTTCTTC
CDR3aa: CASTQTGFLTQETQFF
v_gene: TRBV2
j_gene: TRBJ2-1
d_gene: .
abundance: .

CDR3nt: TGTGCCAGCAGCCCCACGACAGGGTTCAACTATGGCTACACCTTC
CDR3aa: CASSPTTGFNYGYTF
v_gene: TRBV7-2
j_gene: TRBJ1-2
d_gene: TRBD1
abundance: few

CDR3nt: TGTGCCAGCAGTTTAGTGGGGACCTGGGGCAATCAGCCCCAGCATTTT
CDR3aa: CASSLVGTWGNQPQHF
v_gene: TRBV27
j_gene: TRBJ1-5
d_gene: .
abundance: .

CDR3nt: TGCGCCAGCAAAGGGGACAGACTCTCCTACGAGCAGTACTTC
CDR3aa: CASKGDRLSYEQYF
v_gene: TRBV4-3
j_gene: TRBJ2-7
d_gene: TRBD1
abundance: .

CDR3nt: TGTGCCAGCAGCCAAAGAACTAGCAGCAAAATCACAGATACGCAGTATTTT
CDR3aa: CASSQRTSSKITDTQYF
v_gene: TRBV13
j_gene: TRBJ2-3
d_gene: .
abundance: many

CDR3nt: TGTGCCACCAGTGCAGGGCGGGGCACAGATACGCAGTATTTT
CDR3aa: CATSAGRGTDTQYF
v_gene: TRBV24-1
j_gene: TRBJ2-3
d_gene: .
abundance: .

CDR3nt: TGTGCCAGCGTGGGATCCTCACCTTATACGCAGTATTTT
CDR3aa: CASVGSSPYTQYF
v_gene: TRBV12-3/TRBV12-4
j_gene: TRBJ2-3
d_gene: .
abundance: .

CDR3nt: TGTGCCATCGAACTAACAGGGACCCAGCCCCAGCATTTT
CDR3aa: CAIELTGTQPQHF
v_gene: TRBV10-3
j_gene: TRBJ1-5
d_gene: .
abundance: .

CDR3nt: TGTGCCAGCAGTGGAACCACAGGTATTTTGAACACTGTAGCTTTCTTT
CDR3aa: CASSGTTGILNTVAFF
v_gene: TRBV2
j_gene: TRBJ1-1
d_gene: .
abundance: .

CDR3nt: TGTGCCAGTAGGGGGCCGGAACTAGCGGGGTACAATGAGCAGTTCTTC
CDR3aa: CASRGPELAGYNEQFF
v_gene: TRBV19
j_gene: TRBJ2-1
d_gene: TRBD2
abundance: few

CDR3nt: TGTGCCAGCAGTCCGGACGGCGGAGGGCAGTTCTTC
CDR3aa: CASSPDGGGQFF
v_gene: TRBV28
j_gene: TRBJ2-1
d_gene: .
abundance: .

CDR3nt: TGTGCCAGCAGCTCCCGGGGACAATTAAGTGAGCAGTTCTTC
CDR3aa: CASSSRGQLSEQFF
v_gene: TRBV5-6
j_gene: TRBJ2-1
d_gene: .
abundance: .